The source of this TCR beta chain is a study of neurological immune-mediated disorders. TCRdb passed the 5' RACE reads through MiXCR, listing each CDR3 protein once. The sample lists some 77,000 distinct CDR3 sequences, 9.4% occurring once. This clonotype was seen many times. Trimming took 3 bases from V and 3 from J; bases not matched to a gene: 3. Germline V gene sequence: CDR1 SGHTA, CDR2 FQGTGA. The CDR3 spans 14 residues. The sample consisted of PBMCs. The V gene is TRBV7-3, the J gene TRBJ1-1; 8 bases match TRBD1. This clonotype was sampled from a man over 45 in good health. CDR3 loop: CASSFQGADTEAFF. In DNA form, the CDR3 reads TGTGCCAGCAGCTTTCAGGGGGCAGACACTGAAGCTTTCTTT.